What follows is one TCR beta chain and its context. Per the original data handling: Scientists estimated how many nucleated cells there were by amplifying reference gene primers. Libraries were prepared by immunoSEQ multiplex PCR; TCRdb keeps only in-frame clonotypes and omits some of them. V, J and clone size are those of that table, while D and trimming were read from the DNA. The profile shows some 150,000 clones, approximately 90% of them singletons. The source of the sample is a study of blood T cell repertoires in COVID-19. The receptor was isolated from a woman aged 70-85 years with acute or convalescent COVID-19. Sequencing used peripheral blood.

The CDR3 DNA follows: TGCGCCAGCAGCCTTGCAGTTAACTATGGCTACACCTTC. Residues: CASSLAVNYGYTF. The genes are TRBV5-1 and TRBJ1-2; D not certain. CDR3 length: 13 amino acids. CDR1 SGHRS and CDR2 YFSETQ come from the germline V gene. The V end lost 4 bases, the J end lost 1 base, and 8 bases lay between the germline ends.